This TCR beta chain is from a study of shared clonotypes between healthy human individuals. Points on this clone: Its specificity is unknown.

Study results and limitations: It was the non-shared clonotypes that had lower generation probabilities than clonotypes shared by all four donors.

The repertoire was sequenced with immunoSEQ multiplex PCR; TCRdb's copy has only in-frame clones and lacks some. This table has some 630,000 clones, 72% appearing once. CDR1 and CDR2 from the germline V gene are SGDLS and YYNGEE. The CDR3 sequence is 13 residues long. V lost 3 bases and J lost 5, with 12 bases in between. The sample consisted of memory CD4+ T cells sorted from blood. Subset reported: CD45RA-negative fraction. J is TRBJ2-7 and V is TRBV9; D may be TRBD1 (6 bases). The receptor was derived from a woman aged 25 to 39 in good health. DNA for the CDR3: TGTGCCAGCAGCGGACTAACAGGGAACGAGCAGTACTTC. It translates to CASSGLTGNEQYF.